The clone carrying this T cell receptor (beta chain) came up a few times. These data come from a study of cytomegalovirus exposure and HLA in healthy donors. Sequencing used immunoSEQ multiplex PCR; TCRdb keeps in-frame clones, though not all of them. Among approximately 170,000 clones listed, about 90% were seen once. Trimming shortened V by 3 bases and J by 7 bases, and 12 bases separated the two germline ends. The CDR3 sequence is 13 residues long. Germline V gene lookup returns CDR1 GTSNPN and CDR2 SVGIG (reference sequence). This TCR derives from a young woman in good health and CMV-seropositive. The V gene is TRBV30, the J gene TRBJ2-2; D unclear. The sequencing sample was made of PBMCs. CDR3 region: CAWRRSARGELFF. CDR3 in DNA: TGTGCCTGGAGGAGGTCGGCTCGCGGGGAGCTGTTTTTT.